One and the same sample provided the 24 T cell receptor beta chains below, sequenced in a study of shared clonotypes between healthy human individuals. The repertoire was sequenced with immunoSEQ multiplex PCR; TCRdb's copy has only in-frame clones and lacks some. The sample lists approximately 100,000 clones, under 70% occurring once. The specimen was memory CD8+ T cells sorted from blood. Subset specified: CD45RO+ cells pooled with CCR7-negative TemRA cells. The origin of the receptors is a woman in her 30s in good health.

This clone has only one observation. The J gene is TRBJ2-7, the V gene TRBV27; 8 nucleotides align to TRBD1. Trimming took 5 bases from V and 0 from J; bases not matched to a gene: 6. The germline CDR1 and CDR2 sequences are MNHEY and SMNVEV (reference sequence). The CDR3 has 15 residues. This chain's CDR3 is CASSNTGQASYEQYF. Here the CDR3 DNA reads TGTGCCAGCAGTAATACGGGACAGGCCTCCTACGAGCAGTACTTC.

This chain uses TRBV5-4 with TRBJ2-7; D is ambiguous. Trimming removed 2 bases from V and 3 bases from J, with 9 bases in between. CDR3 length equals 13 residues. Germline values: CDR1 SGHNT, CDR2 YYREEE (reference sequence). CDR3 bases: TGTGCCAGCAGCTTAATGGGGAACTACGAGCAGTACTTC. Protein: CASSLMGNYEQYF.

This sequence joins TRBV7-9 and TRBJ2-7, with D possibly being TRBD1 or TRBD2 (5 bases each). There are 14 residues in the CDR3. Per germline, CDR1 SEHNR and CDR2 FQNEAQ (reference sequence). V was pared by 5 bases and J by 2 bases, with 13 bases between. The CDR3 loop reads CASSPGTGAYEQYF. The DNA of the CDR3 is TGTGCCAGCAGCCCCGGGACGGGCGCCTACGAGCAGTACTTC.

The chain carries TRBV7-9 and TRBJ1-1, with D uncertain. Trimming took off 2 bases at V and 0 bases at J, with 4 bases between the two ends. The CDR3 extends over 13 amino acids. Looked up from germline, CDR1 is SEHNR and CDR2 is FQNEAQ (reference sequence). The CDR3 sequence: CASSLSVNTEAFF. The CDR3 DNA is TGTGCCAGCAGCTTATCGGTGAACACTGAAGCTTTCTTT.

This clone was seen many times. The chain joins TRBV11-2 to TRBJ2-7, with a tentative D call TRBD1 (6 bases). Trimming shortened V by 4 bases and J by 5 bases, and 15 bases separated the two germline ends. Germline lookup yields CDR1 SGHAT and CDR2 FQNNGV. There are 14 residues in the CDR3. The CDR3 reads CASSSTGDFHEQYF. The CDR3, as DNA: TGTGCCAGCAGCTCGACAGGTGATTTCCACGAGCAGTACTTC.

The CDR3 loop reads CASSLLALSSYEQYF. CDR3 coding DNA: TGTGCCAGCAGCCTACTAGCTTTGAGCTCCTACGAGCAGTACTTC. The V and J genes are TRBV28 and TRBJ2-7; tentative D call: TRBD2 (6 bases). Trimming removed 6 bases from V and 0 bases from J, with 15 bases in between. The CDR3 is made up of 15 amino acids. Germline CDR1 MDHEN, CDR2 SYDVKM.

V usage is TRBV6-4 and J usage is TRBJ2-1; 7 positions agree with TRBD2. Germline V gene lookup returns CDR1 MRHNA and CDR2 SNTAGT. CDR3 length: 16 residues. V lost 0 bases to trimming and J lost 5 bases; unmatched junction nucleotides: 7. The CDR3 DNA is TGTGCCAGCAGTGACTCGTGGGTAGCGGGCCACAATGAGCAGTTCTTC. Protein: CASSDSWVAGHNEQFF.

This clone appeared a few times. This rearrangement joins TRBV19 to TRBJ1-5, with 7 bases matching TRBD1. Germline CDR1 LNHDA, CDR2 SQIVND (reference sequence). J gave up 7 bases and V 6 bases, and 6 bases lay outside the gene matches. The CDR3 is 13 residues long. CDR3 nucleotide sequence: TGTGCCAGTAGCATGACAGGGTGGCAGCCCCAGCATTTT. It encodes CASSMTGWQPQHF.

The table lists this clone with many counts. The rearrangement joins TRBV25-1 to TRBJ2-7; TRBD2 agrees at 11 bases. After removal of 5 bases from V and 7 bases from J, the junction contained 7 bases not matched to a gene. Germline CDR1 and CDR2: MGHDK and SYGVNS. This CDR3 spans 14 amino acids. The CDR3 loop reads CASSSGLAEEEQYF. CDR3 DNA: TGTGCCAGCAGTTCGGGACTAGCGGAGGAAGAGCAGTACTTC.

Note on this clone: Since a much larger clone is just one base distant, this may be a read error. The chain has TRBV11-2 and TRBJ1-1, with D possibly matching TRBD1 (6 bases). Per the germline V gene, CDR1 is SGHAT and CDR2 is FQNNGV. V dropped 4 bases and J dropped 1 base, with 7 bases sitting between them. The CDR3 has 13 residues. The CDR3 coding sequence is TGTGCCAGCAGCTCGACAGGGAACACTGAAGCTTTCTTT. It encodes CASSSTGNTEAFF. Drawing the rest from reference TRBV11-2 and TRBJ1-1, the complete variable domain is EAGVAQSPRYKIIEKRQSVAFWCNPISGHATLYWYQQILGQGPKLLIQFQNNGVVDDSQLPKDRFSAERLKGVDSTLKIQPAKLEDSAVYLCASSSTGNTEAFFGQGTRLTVV.

The J gene is TRBJ2-7, the V gene TRBV6-1; D is undetermined. Germline-derived CDR1 and CDR2 are MNHNS and SASEGT. V dropped 2 bases and J dropped 4 bases, with 3 bases sitting between them. CDR3 length: 11 residues. This CDR3 is CASSEFYEQYF. CDR3 bases: TGTGCCAGCAGTGAATTTTACGAGCAGTACTTC.

The chain is built from TRBV29-1 and TRBJ2-7; D possibly corresponds to TRBD1 (6 bases). CDR1 and CDR2 from the germline V gene are SQVTM and ANQGSEA. V shed 2 bases and J shed 5 bases, with 13 bases lying between them. This CDR3 contains 13 residues. The CDR3 loop is CSVELGAPNEQYF. The CDR3, as DNA: TGCAGCGTTGAATTGGGGGCGCCCAACGAGCAGTACTTC.

This clone has a handful of counts. The rearrangement links TRBV5-1 to TRBJ2-5, with TRBD2 identical over 9 bases. Germline lookup yields CDR1 SGHRS and CDR2 YFSETQ. This CDR3 is built from 15 residues. Unmatched junction bases numbered 12, after V lost 9 bases and J lost 3 bases. In DNA form, the CDR3 reads TGCGCCACCCGCTTGGGGGGACTAGCAGAAGAGACCCAGTACTTC. It codes for CATRLGGLAEETQYF. Variable domain in full (rest from reference TRBV5-1 and TRBJ2-5): KAGVTQTPRYLIKTRGQQVTLSCSPISGHRSVSWYQQTPGQGLQFLFEYFSETQRNKGNFPGRFSGRQFSNSRSEMNVSTLELGDSALYLCATRLGGLAEETQYFGPGTRLLVL.

The J gene is TRBJ2-7, the V gene TRBV5-8; D uncertain. There are 14 residues in the CDR3. Between the trimmed V and J ends, which lost 4 bases and 6 bases, there was a span of 17 bases. Germline V CDR1 and CDR2: SGHTS, YDEGEE. CDR3 sequence reads: CASSPSRRTGEQYF. DNA of the CDR3: TGTGCCAGCAGCCCTTCAAGGCGGACCGGCGAGCAGTACTTC.

The chain carries TRBV28 and TRBJ1-1; a weak D match, TRBD1 (6 bases). Germline CDR1 and CDR2: MDHEN and SYDVKM. The CDR3 consists of 15 residues. V lost 5 bases to trimming and J lost 5 bases, with 18 bases between them. The CDR3 spells CASSPTGYLWTEAFF. The CDR3 nucleotides are TGTGCCAGCAGTCCCACAGGGTATTTGTGGACTGAAGCTTTCTTT.

This chain links TRBV5-1 with TRBJ2-2, with a weak D call TRBD1 (6 bases). This CDR3 has 18 residues. The germline V and J ends were trimmed by 1 base and 0 bases, with 16 bases remaining between them. Germline CDR1 reads SGHRS; CDR2 reads YFSETQ. DNA for the CDR3: TGCGCCAGCAGCTTGCGGGATTTGGGGGCTGCGAACACCGGGGAGCTGTTTTTT. This encodes CASSLRDLGAANTGELFF.

The rearrangement uses TRBV29-1 and TRBJ2-3; 9 nucleotides align to TRBD2. The CDR3 sequence is 18 residues long. Germline assignment: CDR1 SQVTM and CDR2 ANQGSEA. V was pared by 4 bases and J by 5 bases, with 19 bases of the junction left unmatched. The chain's CDR3 is CSVAGGRASGKGVDTQYF. CDR3 in DNA: TGCAGCGTTGCAGGCGGGAGGGCCTCGGGGAAAGGTGTAGATACGCAGTATTTT.

The gene calls are TRBV28 and TRBJ2-1, with 9 bases fitting TRBD2. The CDR3 sequence is 16 residues long. Germline CDR1 MDHEN, CDR2 SYDVKM. The J segment lost 7 bases and the V segment lost 7 bases, leaving 14 bases of the junction unmatched. CDR3 loop: CASTTANSGRWNEQFF. The CDR3, as DNA: TGTGCCAGCACCACTGCGAATAGCGGGAGATGGAATGAGCAGTTCTTC.

The chain uses TRBV5-1 and TRBJ2-6, with D possibly being TRBD1 (7 bases). The germline gives CDR1 SGHRS, CDR2 YFSETQ. V lost 4 bases, J lost 3 bases, and 23 bases lay in between. This CDR3 comprises 19 residues. As DNA, the CDR3 is TGCGCCAGCAGCCTAACTCTCAGGGGGGATAATTTTGGGGCCAACGTCCTGACTTTC. It encodes CASSLTLRGDNFGANVLTF.

This clone has a count of ten or more. The chain uses TRBV6-6 and TRBJ1-1; D call uncertain. CDR1 is MNHNY and CDR2 is SVGAGI in the germline V gene (reference sequence). CDR3 length: 14 amino acids. Trimming cost V 7 bases and J 1 base, with 13 bases left between them. The CDR3 DNA reads as TGTGCCAGCACCTACGCGGACCAGAACACTGAAGCTTTCTTT. It specifies CASTYADQNTEAFF.

The rearrangement links TRBV21-1 to TRBJ2-1. TRBV21-1 has pseudogene status. The CDR3 is 13 residues long. CDR3 in DNA: TGTGCCAGCAGCAAAAAGTTTTCCACTGAGCAGTTCTTC. Its translation: CASSKKFSTEQFF.

This chain joins TRBV6-4 and TRBJ2-3; TRBD1 is a possible D gene (6 bases). Per germline, CDR1 MRHNA and CDR2 SNTAGT. The V gene lost 6 bases and the J gene lost 4 bases, with 17 bases spanning the gap. The CDR3 length is 15 residues. The CDR3 is CASREGAGDSDTQYF. Written as DNA, the CDR3 is TGTGCCAGCAGGGAAGGGGCAGGGGATTCAGATACGCAGTATTTT.

This clone appeared a single time. The V and J genes are TRBV28 and TRBJ2-6; D ambiguous. CDR3 length: 17 amino acids. Trimming stripped 8 bases from V and 3 bases from J, with 20 bases between. In germline, CDR1 is MDHEN, CDR2 SYDVKM. The CDR3 nucleotides are TGTGCCAGCTTAACGACGAACTCGAACTTTGGGGCCAACGTCCTGACTTTC. Its translation: CASLTTNSNFGANVLTF.

This clone was seen a single time. The CDR3 coding sequence is TGTGCCAGCAGTGAGGGACTAGGGGGTGATGAGCAGTTCTTC. Its protein is CASSEGLGGDEQFF. The chain combines TRBV28 with TRBJ2-1; the match to TRBD2 covers 8 bases. Per germline, CDR1 MDHEN and CDR2 SYDVKM. Germline trimming cut 5 bases from V and 8 bases from J; bases unmatched to any gene: 8. The CDR3 length is 14 residues.